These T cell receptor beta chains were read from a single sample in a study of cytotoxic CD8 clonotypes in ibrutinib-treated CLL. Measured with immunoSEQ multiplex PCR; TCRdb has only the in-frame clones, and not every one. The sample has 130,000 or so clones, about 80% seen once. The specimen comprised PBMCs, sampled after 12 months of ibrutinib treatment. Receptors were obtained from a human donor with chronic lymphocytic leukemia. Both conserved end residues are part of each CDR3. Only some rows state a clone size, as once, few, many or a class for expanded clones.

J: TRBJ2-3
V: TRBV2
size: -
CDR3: CASSREMGDTQYF

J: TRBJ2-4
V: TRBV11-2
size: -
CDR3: CASSLGSGGHIQYF

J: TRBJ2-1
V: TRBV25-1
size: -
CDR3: CASSRTSHEQFF

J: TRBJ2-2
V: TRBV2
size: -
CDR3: CATQDRVNTGELFF

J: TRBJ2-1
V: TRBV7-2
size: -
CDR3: CASSLVFRDSSYNEQFF

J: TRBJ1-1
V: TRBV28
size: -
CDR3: CASSSFRDREMGRTEAFF

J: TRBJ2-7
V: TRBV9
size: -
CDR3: CASSPWDRGSTYEQYF

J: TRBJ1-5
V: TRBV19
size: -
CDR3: CASSHPMVQPQHF

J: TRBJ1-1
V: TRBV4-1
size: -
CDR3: CASSQVGAVNTEAFF

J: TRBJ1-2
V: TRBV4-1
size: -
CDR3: CASSTQGAGFGGYTF

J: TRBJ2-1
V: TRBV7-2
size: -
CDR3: CASSSLAGGDYNEQFF

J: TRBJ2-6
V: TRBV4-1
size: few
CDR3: CASSQVGEGVKRANVLTF

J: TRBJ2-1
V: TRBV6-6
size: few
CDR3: CASSLKVYNEQFF

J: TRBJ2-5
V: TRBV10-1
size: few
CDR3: CASSESFSGRETQYF

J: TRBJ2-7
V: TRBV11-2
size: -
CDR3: CASSQGTGGIEQYF

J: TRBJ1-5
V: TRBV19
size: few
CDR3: CATNRGLNQPQHF

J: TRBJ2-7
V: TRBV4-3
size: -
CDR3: CASSQDRSQGAYEQYF

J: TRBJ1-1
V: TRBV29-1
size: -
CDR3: CSVAQGNTEAFF

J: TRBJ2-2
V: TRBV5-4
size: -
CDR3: CASSLRGGGTGELFF

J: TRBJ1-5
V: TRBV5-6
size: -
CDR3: CASSLFQGGNNQPQHF

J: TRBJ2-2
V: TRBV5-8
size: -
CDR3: CASSVGQAFTGELFF

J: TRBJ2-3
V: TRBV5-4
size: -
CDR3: CASSQRDTQYF

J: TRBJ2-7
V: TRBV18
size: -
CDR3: CASSPAGYEQYF

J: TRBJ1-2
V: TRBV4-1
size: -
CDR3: CASSQPRTGGPRNYGYTF

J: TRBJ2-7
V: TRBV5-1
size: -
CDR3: CASSSRGGSYEQYF

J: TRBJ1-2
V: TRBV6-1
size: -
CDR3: CASRIIGQTNYGYTF

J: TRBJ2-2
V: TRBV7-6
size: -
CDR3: CASSLTGTGGRELFF

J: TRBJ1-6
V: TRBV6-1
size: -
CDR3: CASGRQGENSPLHF

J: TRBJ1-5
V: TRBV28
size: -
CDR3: CASSWGINQPQHF

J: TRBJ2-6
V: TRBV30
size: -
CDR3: CAWSPASGANVLTF

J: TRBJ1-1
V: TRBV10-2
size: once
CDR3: CASVANTEAFF

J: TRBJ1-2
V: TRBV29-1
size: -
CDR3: CSVDPDRGSYGYTF

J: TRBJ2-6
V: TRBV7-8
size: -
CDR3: CASSFAFLRNRGLSGANVLTF

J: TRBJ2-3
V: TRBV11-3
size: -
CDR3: CASSLVYLGGVAGGPDTQYF

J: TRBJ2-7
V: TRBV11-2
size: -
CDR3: CASSLGAGRGYEQYF

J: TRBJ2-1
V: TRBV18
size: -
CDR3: CASSPLAGVYNEQFF

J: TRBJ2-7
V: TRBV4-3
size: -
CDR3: CASSQDLYGTYEQYF

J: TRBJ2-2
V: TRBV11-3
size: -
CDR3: CASSSGGNTGELFF

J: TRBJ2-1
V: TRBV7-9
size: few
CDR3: CASSLAIRNNEQFF

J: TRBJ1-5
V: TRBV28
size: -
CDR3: CASSLLGRGKDQPQHF

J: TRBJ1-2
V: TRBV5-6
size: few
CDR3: CASSLEVGQRYGYTF

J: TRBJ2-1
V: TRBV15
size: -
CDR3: CATSGTSVTFNEQFF

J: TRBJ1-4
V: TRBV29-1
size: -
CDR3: CSVLLATNEKLFF

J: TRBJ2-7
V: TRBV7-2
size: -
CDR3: CASSPRADSYEQYF

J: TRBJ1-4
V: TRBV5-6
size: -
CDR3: CASSTTGTGLEKLFF

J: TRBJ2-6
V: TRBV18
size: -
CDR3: CASSLQGDGANVLTF

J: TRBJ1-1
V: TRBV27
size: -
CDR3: CASSWGRAIMKNTEAFF

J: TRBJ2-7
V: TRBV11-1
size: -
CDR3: CASSLRGVIKGSYEQYF

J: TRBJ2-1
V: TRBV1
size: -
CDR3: CTTYRTTGTSSSSNEQFF

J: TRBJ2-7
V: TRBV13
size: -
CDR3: CASSSRRRLTYEQYF

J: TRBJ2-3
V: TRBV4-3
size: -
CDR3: CASSPQGAGDTQYF

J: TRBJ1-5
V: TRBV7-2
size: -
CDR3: CASKPGTVGQPQHF

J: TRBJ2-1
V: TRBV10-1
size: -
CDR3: CASSPGTSGRDEQFF

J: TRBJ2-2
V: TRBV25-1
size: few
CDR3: CASSEYGRADTGELFF

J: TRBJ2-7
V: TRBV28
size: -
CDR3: CASSLYEQYF